Given below is one TCR beta chain in context. Antigen specificity is unknown. Germline trimming cut 3 bases from V and 6 bases from J; bases unmatched to any gene: 4. CDR3 length: 14 residues. Germline V gene data show CDR1 as SGHTA and CDR2 as FQGNSA. The data belong to a study of T cell responses to AZD1222 COVID-19 vaccine. Analysis merged second doses at about 4 or about 12 weeks. Sequencing was performed with immunoSEQ multiplex PCR; in TCRdb, only in-frame clones are kept and a portion is missing. This table holds approximately 210,000 clones, approximately 90% found once. General study points: White British ancestry dominated among donors, who included more females, and clonal diversity was possibly underestimated. Spike-specific TCR breadth and depth went up after people got two AZD1222 doses. Repertoire sampling happened only post peak T cell response.

The material was peripheral blood, obtained 28 days after the second AZD1222 dose. This chain uses TRBV7-2 with TRBJ1-1, with 10 bases fitting TRBD1. The receptor was isolated from an adult who received the AZD1222 COVID-19 vaccine. In DNA form, the CDR3 reads TGTGCCAGCAGCTTTAGGACAGGGGGGTCTGAAGCTTTCTTT. Translated, it gives CASSFRTGGSEAFF.